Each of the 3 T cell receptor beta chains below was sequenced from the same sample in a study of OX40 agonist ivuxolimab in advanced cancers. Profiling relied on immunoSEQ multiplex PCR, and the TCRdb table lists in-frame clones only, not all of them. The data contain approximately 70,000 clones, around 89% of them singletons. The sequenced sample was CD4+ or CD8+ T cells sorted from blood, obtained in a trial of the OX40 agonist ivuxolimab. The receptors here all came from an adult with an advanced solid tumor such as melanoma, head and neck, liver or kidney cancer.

CDR3 residues: CASSFSGGTDTQYF. In DNA form, the CDR3 reads TGTGCCAGCAGCTTTAGCGGGGGGACAGATACGCAGTATTTT. J is TRBJ2-3 and V is TRBV7-2; TRBD2 matches at 10 bases. The germline CDR1 and CDR2 sequences are SGHTA and FQGNSA. This CDR3 comprises 14 residues. J lost 3 bases, V lost 3 bases, and 0 bases had no gene match.

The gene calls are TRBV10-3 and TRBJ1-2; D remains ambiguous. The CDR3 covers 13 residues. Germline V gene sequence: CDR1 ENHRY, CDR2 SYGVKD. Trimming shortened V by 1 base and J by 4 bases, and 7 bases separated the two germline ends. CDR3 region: CAISEYGSYGYTF. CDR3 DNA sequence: TGTGCCATCAGTGAGTACGGGAGCTATGGCTACACCTTC.

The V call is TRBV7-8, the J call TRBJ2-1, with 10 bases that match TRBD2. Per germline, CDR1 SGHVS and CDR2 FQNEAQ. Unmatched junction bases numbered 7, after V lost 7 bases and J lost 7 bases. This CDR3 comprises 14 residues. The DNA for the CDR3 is TGTGCCAGCAATCTTAGCGGGAGGAAAAATGAGCAGTTCTTC. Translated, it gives CASNLSGRKNEQFF.